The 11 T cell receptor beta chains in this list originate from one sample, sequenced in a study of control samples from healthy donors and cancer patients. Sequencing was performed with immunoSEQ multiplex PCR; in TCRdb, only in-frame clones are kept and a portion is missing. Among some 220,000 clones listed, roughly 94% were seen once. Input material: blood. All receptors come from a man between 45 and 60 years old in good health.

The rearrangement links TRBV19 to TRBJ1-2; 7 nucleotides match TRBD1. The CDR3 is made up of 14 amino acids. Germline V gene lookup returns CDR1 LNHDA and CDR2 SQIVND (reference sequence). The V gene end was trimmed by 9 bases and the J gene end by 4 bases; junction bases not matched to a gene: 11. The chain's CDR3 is CASQPGQRVYGYTF. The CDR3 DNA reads TGTGCCAGCCAACCGGGACAGAGGGTCTATGGCTACACCTTC.

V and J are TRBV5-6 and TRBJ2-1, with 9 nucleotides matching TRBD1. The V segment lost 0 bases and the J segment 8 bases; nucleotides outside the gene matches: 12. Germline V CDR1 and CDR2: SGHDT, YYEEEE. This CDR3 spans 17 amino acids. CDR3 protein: CASSLGRDRAFRDEQFF. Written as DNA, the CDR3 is TGTGCCAGCAGCTTGGGACGGGACAGGGCCTTTCGCGATGAGCAGTTCTTC.

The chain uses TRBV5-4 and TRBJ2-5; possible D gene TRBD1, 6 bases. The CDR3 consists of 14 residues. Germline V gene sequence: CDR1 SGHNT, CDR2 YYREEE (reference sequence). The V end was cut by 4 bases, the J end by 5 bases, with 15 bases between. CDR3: CASSQSIRGETQYF. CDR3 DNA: TGTGCCAGCAGCCAATCTATAAGGGGGGAGACCCAGTACTTC. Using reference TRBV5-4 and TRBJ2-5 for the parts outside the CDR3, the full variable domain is ETGVTQSPTHLIKTRGQQVTLRCSSQSGHNTVSWYQQALGQGPQFIFQYYREEENGRGNFPPRFSGLQFPNYSSELNVNALELDDSALYLCASSQSIRGETQYFGPGTRLLVL.

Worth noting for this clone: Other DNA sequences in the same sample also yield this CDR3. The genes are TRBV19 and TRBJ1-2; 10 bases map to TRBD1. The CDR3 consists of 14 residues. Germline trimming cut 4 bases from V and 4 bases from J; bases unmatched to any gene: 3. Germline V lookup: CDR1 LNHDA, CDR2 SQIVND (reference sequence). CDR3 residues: CASSTRTGGYGYTF. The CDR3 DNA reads TGTGCCAGTAGTACGAGGACAGGGGGCTATGGCTACACCTTC.

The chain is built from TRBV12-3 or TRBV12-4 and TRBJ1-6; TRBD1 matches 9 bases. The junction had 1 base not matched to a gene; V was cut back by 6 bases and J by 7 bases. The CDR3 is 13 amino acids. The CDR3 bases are TGTGCCAGCAGCGGACAGGGGAATTCACCCCTCCACTTT. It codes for CASSGQGNSPLHF.

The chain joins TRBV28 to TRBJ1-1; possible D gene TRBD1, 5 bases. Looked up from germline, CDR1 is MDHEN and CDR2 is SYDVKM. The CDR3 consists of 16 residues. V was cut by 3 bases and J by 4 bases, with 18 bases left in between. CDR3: CASSFLSGTGSTEAFF. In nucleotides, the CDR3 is TGTGCCAGCAGTTTCCTCTCCGGGACGGGGAGCACTGAAGCTTTCTTT.

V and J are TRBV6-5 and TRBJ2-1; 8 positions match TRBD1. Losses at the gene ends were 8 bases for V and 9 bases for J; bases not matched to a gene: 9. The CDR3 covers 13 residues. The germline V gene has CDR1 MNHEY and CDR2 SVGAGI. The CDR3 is CASSLQGAGEQFF. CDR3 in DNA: TGTGCCAGCTCCCTCCAGGGGGCGGGTGAGCAGTTCTTC.

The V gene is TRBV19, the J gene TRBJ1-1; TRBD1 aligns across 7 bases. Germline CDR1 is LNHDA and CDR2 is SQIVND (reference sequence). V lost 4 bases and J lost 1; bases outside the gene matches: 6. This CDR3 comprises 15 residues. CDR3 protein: CASSTRGRGNTEAFF. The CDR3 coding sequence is TGTGCCAGTAGTACTAGGGGGCGCGGGAACACTGAAGCTTTCTTT.

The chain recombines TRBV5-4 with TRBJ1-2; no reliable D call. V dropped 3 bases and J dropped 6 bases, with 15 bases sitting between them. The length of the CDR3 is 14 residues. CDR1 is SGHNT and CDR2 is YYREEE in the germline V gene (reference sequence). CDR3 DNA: TGTGCCAGCAGCTCGGAGCGCCTACGGGATGGCTACACCTTC. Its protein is CASSSERLRDGYTF.

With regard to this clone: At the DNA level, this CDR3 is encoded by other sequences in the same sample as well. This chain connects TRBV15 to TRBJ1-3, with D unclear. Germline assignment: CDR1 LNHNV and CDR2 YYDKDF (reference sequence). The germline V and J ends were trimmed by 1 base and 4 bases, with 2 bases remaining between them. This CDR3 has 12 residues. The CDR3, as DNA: TGTGCCACCAGCAGAGGAGGAAACACCATATATTTT. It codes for CATSRGGNTIYF.

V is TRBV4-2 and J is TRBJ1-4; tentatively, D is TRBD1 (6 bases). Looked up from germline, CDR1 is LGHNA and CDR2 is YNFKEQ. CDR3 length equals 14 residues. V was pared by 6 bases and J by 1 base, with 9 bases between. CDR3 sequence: CASRSRGTNEKLFF. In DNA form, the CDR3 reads TGTGCCAGCAGGAGCAGGGGAACTAATGAAAAACTGTTTTTT.